The 14 T cell receptor beta chains reported below all come from one sample, sequenced in a study of cytomegalovirus exposure and HLA in healthy donors. 13 Jbeta primers and 60 Vbeta primers were used for the PCR. The protocol was immunoSEQ multiplex PCR, while the TCRdb copy is restricted to in-frame clones and leaves out a portion. Of 100,000 to 150,000 clones in the sample, 60% to 85% were seen once. Sequencing used PBMCs. The receptors were gathered from a man aged 25 to 40 in good health and CMV-seronegative.

As for this clone: At one end the junction does not follow the germline gene, possibly because of a read error. V usage is TRBV28 and J usage is TRBJ2-7, with no clear D. The CDR3 length is 15 residues. Germline V gene lookup returns CDR1 MDHEN and CDR2 SYDVKM. CDR3 protein: CASSSRVFSSYERYF. The CDR3 DNA is TGTGCCAGCAGTTCTCGGGTCTTCTCGTCCTACGAGCGGTACTTC. The full variable domain, in which reference TRBV28 and TRBJ2-7 provide the parts outside the CDR3, is DVKVTQSSRYLVKRTGEKVFLECVQDMDHENMFWYRQDPGLGLRLIYFSYDVKMKEKGDIPEGYSVSREKKERFSLILESASTNQTSMYLCASSSRVFSSYERYFGPGTRLTVT.

V and J are TRBV5-8 and TRBJ1-2, with no clear D. Trimming left V 4 bases short and J 3 bases short, with 13 bases between. CDR3 length: 14 residues. Germline CDR1 reads SGHTS; CDR2 reads YDEGEE. This CDR3 is CASSTRHLDYGYTF. The DNA of the CDR3 is TGTGCCAGCAGCACCCGACACCTCGACTATGGCTACACCTTC. The full variable domain, its missing parts supplied by reference TRBV5-8 and TRBJ1-2, is EAGVTQSPTHLIKTRGQQATLRCSPISGHTSVYWYQQALGLGLQFLLWYDEGEERNRGNFPPRFSGRQFPNYSSELNVNALELEDSALYLCASSTRHLDYGYTFGSGTRLTVV.

This sequence joins TRBV27 and TRBJ2-3, with D possibly matching TRBD2 (6 bases). Trimming pared 6 bases from V and 2 bases from J, leaving 12 bases between. This CDR3 has 14 amino acids. Germline CDR1 is MNHEY and CDR2 is SMNVEV (reference sequence). CDR3 in DNA: TGTGCCAGCAGGCTCCTAGCGACCACAGATACGCAGTATTTT. As protein: CASRLLATTDTQYF.

The J gene is TRBJ2-5, the V gene TRBV5-4; the D is unclear. V was cut by 9 bases and J by 0 bases, with 9 bases left in between. Germline CDR1 reads SGHNT; CDR2 reads YYREEE (reference sequence). The CDR3 is made up of 12 amino acids. CDR3: CAMARDQETQYF. CDR3 DNA: TGTGCCATGGCCCGGGACCAAGAGACCCAGTACTTC.

In its sample, this clone was seen once. J is TRBJ2-1 and V is TRBV11-3; 7 positions match TRBD2. This CDR3 spans 18 amino acids. Germline assignment: CDR1 SGHNT and CDR2 YENEEA. The V gene end was trimmed by 3 bases and the J gene end by 5 bases; junction bases not matched to a gene: 16. Here the CDR3 DNA reads TGTGCCAGCAGCTTGGAAACTTCTAGCGGAGGAAGAAACAATGAGCAGTTCTTC. Protein sequence: CASSLETSSGGRNNEQFF.

V gene TRBV6-4 combines with J gene TRBJ2-6; D unclear. The CDR3 is 18 amino acids. The V gene lost 0 bases and the J gene lost 0 bases, with 12 bases spanning the gap. Germline-derived CDR1 and CDR2 are MRHNA and SNTAGT. CDR3 nucleotide sequence: TGTGCCAGCAGTGACTCGGCTGGAAAGCGCTCTGGGGCCAACGTCCTGACTTTC. Amino acids: CASSDSAGKRSGANVLTF.

The chain uses TRBV10-1 and TRBJ2-7; D perhaps matches TRBD1 (6 bases). CDR1 WNHNN and CDR2 SYGVQD come from the germline V gene (reference sequence). The CDR3 length is 15 residues. The V gene lost 0 bases and the J gene lost 4 bases, with 13 bases spanning the gap. The CDR3 reads CASSESVGTSYEQYF. In DNA form, the CDR3 reads TGCGCCAGCAGTGAGTCCGTCGGGACATCTTACGAGCAGTACTTC.

CDR3: CASSEGLAGAGSYEQYF. The CDR3, as DNA: TGCGCCAGCAGTGAAGGACTAGCGGGAGCAGGCTCCTACGAGCAGTACTTC. The V call is TRBV10-1, the J call TRBJ2-7, with 13 bases aligning to TRBD2. V shed 3 bases, J shed 0 bases, and the junction held 5 bases outside the gene matches. CDR1 WNHNN and CDR2 SYGVQD come from the germline V gene (reference sequence). The CDR3 extends over 17 amino acids.

V is TRBV10-3 and J is TRBJ2-4, with D perhaps TRBD1 (6 bases). There are 13 residues in the CDR3. V was pared by 4 bases and J by 11 bases, with 15 bases between. Germline assignment: CDR1 ENHRY and CDR2 SYGVKD. In DNA, the CDR3 is TGTGCCATCAGTGGGACAGACTTCCCTCTTCAGTACTTC. Encoded protein: CAISGTDFPLQYF.

This chain joins TRBV9 and TRBJ2-7, with TRBD2 as a possible D gene (6 bases). Germline V gene lookup returns CDR1 SGDLS and CDR2 YYNGEE. V was shortened by 4 bases and J by 2 bases, with 16 bases between the two germline ends. This CDR3 region has 15 residues. CDR3 sequence: CASSLWDSDAYEQYF. CDR3 in DNA: TGTGCCAGCAGCCTCTGGGACTCCGATGCCTACGAGCAGTACTTC. The whole variable domain, filled in from reference TRBV9 and TRBJ2-7, reads DSGVTQTPKHLITATGQRVTLRCSPRSGDLSVYWYQQSLDQGLQFLIQYYNGEERAKGNILERFSAQQFPDLHSELNLSSLELGDSALYFCASSLWDSDAYEQYFGPGTRLTVT.

The V and J genes are TRBV6-5 and TRBJ2-7; maybe TRBD1 (6 bases). The germline V gene has CDR1 MNHEY and CDR2 SVGAGI. The CDR3 is made up of 15 amino acids. V was cut by 0 bases and J by 2 bases, with 11 bases left in between. The CDR3 region is CASSYSGDTPYEQYF. CDR3 sequence (DNA): TGTGCCAGCAGTTACTCGGGGGACACCCCCTACGAGCAGTACTTC.

This sequence joins TRBV6-1 and TRBJ2-7; possible D gene TRBD1, 6 bases. Germline CDR1 MNHNS, CDR2 SASEGT. V shed 4 bases and J shed 6 bases, with 16 bases lying between them. The length of the CDR3 is 14 residues. CDR3 in amino acids: CASSVQGFSGEQYF. CDR3 DNA sequence: TGTGCCAGCAGTGTACAGGGATTCTCCGGCGAGCAGTACTTC.

This rearrangement joins TRBV5-1 to TRBJ1-2, with no clear D. The CDR3 spans 16 residues. CDR1 is SGHRS, CDR2 YFSETQ, per germline. Trimming cost V 0 bases and J 1 base, with 13 bases left between them. The CDR3 DNA reads TGCGCCAGCAGCTTGGAAGAGGGAACTATTAACTATGGCTACACCTTC. This translates into CASSLEEGTINYGYTF.

The chain links TRBV6-5 to TRBJ2-7, with 14 positions matching TRBD2. Germline V gene sequence: CDR1 MNHEY, CDR2 SVGAGI. The CDR3 spans 16 residues. J was trimmed by 3 bases and V by 4 bases; bases with no gene match: 5. CDR3 protein: CASSFRTSGRYYEQYF. The CDR3 DNA reads as TGTGCCAGCAGTTTCCGGACTAGCGGGAGGTACTACGAGCAGTACTTC.